The source of this TCR beta chain is a study of blood T cell repertoires in COVID-19. Across the study: Some COVID-19 samples were acute and others convalescent; all came from the United States, Italy and Spain. PBMCs, B-cell-depleted T cells, or T cells provided the cDNA or gDNA that made up the material.

CDR1 and CDR2 from the germline V gene are SGHVS and FQNEAQ. V gave up 0 bases and J gave up 3 bases; unmatched junction bases: 3. CDR3 length: 16 residues. Study processing details: Estimation of nucleated cell counts was performed using reference gene primer amplification. Clones were sequenced by immunoSEQ multiplex PCR, and TCRdb holds only the in-frame ones, with some missing. That table is the source of V, J and clone size, and D and trimming were worked out from the DNA. The sample has about 71,000 clones; approximately 90% are singletons. Sequencing input: peripheral blood. This receptor was taken from a man under 40 with acute or convalescent COVID-19. V and J are TRBV7-8 and TRBJ2-3; 10 nucleotides align to TRBD2. CDR3: CASSLASGGATDTQYF. CDR3 DNA sequence: TGTGCCAGCAGCTTAGCCAGCGGGGGGGCAACAGATACGCAGTATTTT.